The rows below give T cell receptor beta chains drawn from one sample of a study of blood T cell repertoires in COVID-19. The repertoire was sequenced with immunoSEQ multiplex PCR; TCRdb's copy has only in-frame clones and lacks some. This table has more than 15,000 clones, around 87% appearing once. The sample consisted of peripheral blood. The receptors were gathered from a human donor in a cohort sampled during active COVID-19. The CDR3 runs from the conserved cysteine through the conserved F or W. A D gene is named only where the DNA matches it firmly. A row's size may be missing; if present it is once, few, many or a size class.

v_call	j_call	d_call	clone_size	cdr3_aa	cdr3_nt
TRBV28	TRBJ1-1	.	.	CASSLEGGEAFF	TGTGCCAGCAGTTTAGAAGGAGGTGAAGCTTTCTTT
TRBV10-2	TRBJ2-3	.	.	CASNPWGETEPTQYF	TGCGCCAGCAACCCTTGGGGGGAGACTGAACCTACGCAGTATTTT
TRBV10-2	TRBJ2-2	.	.	CASNGRAGETGELFF	TGCGCCAGCAATGGTAGGGCAGGGGAGACCGGGGAGCTGTTTTTT
TRBV19	TRBJ2-5	.	.	CASSPTAAQETQYF	TGTGCCAGTAGTCCTACCGCGGCCCAAGAGACCCAGTACTTC
TRBV19	TRBJ2-1	TRBD2	.	CASSSAGGVGNEQFF	TGTGCCAGTAGTTCGGCGGGAGGAGTAGGCAATGAGCAGTTCTTC
TRBV11-1	TRBJ1-1	.	.	CASSSSGTKNTEAFF	TGTGCCAGCAGCTCCTCCGGGACAAAGAACACTGAAGCTTTCTTT
TRBV6-4	TRBJ2-3	TRBD1	.	CASSGTGGTDTQYF	TGTGCCAGCAGTGGGACAGGGGGCACAGATACGCAGTATTTT
TRBV19	TRBJ2-7	TRBD2	.	CASSDGGGSPRQQYF	TGTGCCAGTAGCGACGGGGGGGGCTCCCCCCGGCAGCAGTACTTC
TRBV6-2/TRBV6-3	TRBJ2-3	.	.	CASSYNRLYPRSDTQYF	TGTGCCAGCAGTTACAACCGACTCTACCCCCGGTCAGATACGCAGTATTTT
TRBV5-4	TRBJ2-6	.	.	CASSPNWALGSGANVLTF	TGTGCCAGCAGCCCGAACTGGGCCTTAGGCTCTGGGGCCAACGTCCTGACTTTC
TRBV11-2	TRBJ1-3	.	.	CASSLIPGGLGSGNTIYF	TGTGCCAGCAGCTTAATACCGGGCGGGCTTGGCTCTGGAAACACCATATATTTT
TRBV6-6	TRBJ2-7	TRBD1	.	CASSPTDRGMAEQYF	TGTGCCAGCAGCCCAACAGACAGGGGGATGGCCGAGCAGTACTTC
TRBV6-5	TRBJ2-7	.	.	CASSYPGSYEQYF	TGTGCCAGCAGTTACCCGGGCTCCTACGAGCAGTACTTC
TRBV9	TRBJ2-7	.	.	CASSPNPLNSYEQYF	TGTGCCAGCAGCCCAAACCCGCTAAACTCCTACGAGCAGTACTTC
TRBV3-1/TRBV3-2	TRBJ1-3	TRBD1	.	CASSPRTGGSSGNTIYF	TGTGCCAGCAGCCCCCGGACAGGGGGTTCCTCTGGAAACACCATATATTTT
TRBV18	TRBJ1-1	TRBD1	.	CASSPPGQGNTEAFF	TGTGCCAGCTCACCTCCGGGACAGGGGAACACTGAAGCTTTCTTT
TRBV5-4	TRBJ2-2	TRBD2	.	CASSSRVAGGFKNTGELFF	TGTGCCAGCAGCTCCAGGGTGGCGGGAGGGTTTAAGAACACCGGGGAGCTGTTTTTT
TRBV28	TRBJ2-7	TRBD2	few	CASAPGGAARVNEQYF	TGTGCCAGCGCCCCCGGGGGGGCCGCCAGAGTAAACGAGCAGTACTTC
TRBV14	TRBJ2-1	TRBD1	.	CASSHWTGVDNEQFF	TGTGCCAGCAGCCACTGGACAGGGGTGGACAATGAGCAGTTCTTC
TRBV5-3	TRBJ1-4	TRBD1	.	CARSKDRIATNEKLFF	TGTGCCAGAAGCAAGGACAGGATTGCAACTAATGAAAAACTGTTTTTT
TRBV6-2/TRBV6-3	TRBJ2-7	TRBD1	.	CASSSPVTGTGPGGDEQYF	TGTGCCAGCAGCTCCCCTGTTACCGGGACAGGGCCTGGAGGGGACGAGCAGTACTTC
TRBV5-5	TRBJ1-5	.	.	CASSPVVANQPQHF	TGTGCCAGCAGCCCCGTGGTGGCAAATCAGCCCCAGCATTTT
TRBV5-1	TRBJ2-2	TRBD2	.	CASSWGTSGSSGELFF	TGCGCCAGCAGCTGGGGGACTAGCGGGAGCTCCGGGGAGCTGTTTTTT
TRBV4-1	TRBJ1-5	.	.	CASSQEFRVDQPQHF	TGCGCCAGCAGCCAAGAATTCCGGGTTGATCAGCCCCAGCATTTT
TRBV24-1	TRBJ2-6	TRBD1	.	CATSDLPRQGSSGANVLTF	TGTGCCACCAGTGATTTGCCCAGACAGGGGAGCTCTGGGGCCAACGTCCTGACTTTC
TRBV9	TRBJ2-1	.	.	CASSVAAGNEQFF	TGTGCCAGCAGCGTAGCGGCAGGGAATGAGCAGTTCTTC
TRBV27	TRBJ2-1	.	.	CASRSMESYNEQFF	TGTGCCAGCAGAAGCATGGAGTCGTACAATGAGCAGTTCTTC
TRBV27	TRBJ1-5	TRBD1	.	CASSTQGGSQPQHF	TGTGCCAGCAGTACACAGGGGGGCAGTCAGCCCCAGCATTTT
TRBV5-5	TRBJ2-2	TRBD2	.	CASSLRSGRSTGELFF	TGTGCCAGCAGCTTGCGAAGCGGGAGGAGTACCGGGGAGCTGTTTTTT